This record looks at one T cell receptor (beta chain) sequence and its context. Its target is not known. Trimming pared 0 bases from V and 7 bases from J, leaving 15 bases between. The CDR3 consists of 16 residues. Germline assignment: CDR1 MNHNY and CDR2 SVGAGI (reference sequence). This sample was included in a study of T cells in Graves' hyperthyroidism and ophthalmopathy. Study-wide points: Blood also contained most expanded thyroid clonotypes above 0.001.

There were TCR beta CDR3 regions amplified from RNA transcripts. HTBI primers drove first-round RT-PCR of the TCR CDR3. TCRdb redid the calling of the multiplex PCR reads with MiXCR, one entry per CDR3 protein. The sample has 250,000 to 300,000 distinct CDR3 sequences, about 14% seen once. Uncontrolled infection, other autoimmune disease, pregnancy or lactation led to exclusion. The sequence came from a woman between 40 and 50 years old with Graves' hyperthyroidism that later progressed to Graves' ophthalmopathy. This chain joins TRBV6-6 and TRBJ1-4; D uncertain. The source material was blood. The DNA of the CDR3 is TGTGCCAGCAGTTACTCGAGCGGGGAAGGAGGTGAAAAACTGTTTTTT. This encodes CASSYSSGEGGEKLFF.